A single sample gave rise to the 29 T cell receptor beta chains below, sequenced in a study of blood T cell repertoires in COVID-19. TCRdb keeps only in-frame clones here, not all; method: immunoSEQ multiplex PCR. The data show some 60,000 clones, with about 80% seen just once and approximately 21% held by the top ten. Sequencing input: peripheral blood. The origin of the receptors is a man aged 30 to 45 with COVID-19, enrolled during active disease.

The table lists this clone with a count of one. The genes are TRBV18 and TRBJ1-2, with D possibly matching TRBD1 (5 bases). The CDR3 is 14 amino acids. Deletions cut 1 base from V and 3 bases from J, with 9 bases between. Germline assignment: CDR1 KGHSH and CDR2 LQKENI. Here the CDR3 DNA reads TGTGCCAGCTCACCACGGAGGGGTGACTATGGCTACACCTTC. This sequence encodes CASSPRRGDYGYTF.

In this sample, this clone turned up a few times. This chain uses TRBV7-9 with TRBJ2-5; D possibly corresponds to TRBD1 (5 bases). This CDR3 comprises 15 residues. Trimming left V 0 bases short and J 5 bases short, with 13 bases between. CDR1 is SEHNR, CDR2 FQNEAQ, per germline (reference sequence). CDR3 in amino acids: CASSLAVLSGETQYF. In DNA form, the CDR3 reads TGTGCCAGCAGCTTAGCGGTCCTATCAGGGGAGACCCAGTACTTC.

This clone is judged medium-sized (0.01 to 0.1%). The chain links TRBV30 to TRBJ1-1, with 11 nucleotides matching TRBD1. Losses at the gene ends were 5 bases for V and 4 bases for J; bases not matched to a gene: 6. Germline lookup yields CDR1 GTSNPN and CDR2 SVGIG (reference sequence). The CDR3 is 14 amino acids. This chain's CDR3 is CAWVPGTGGTEAFF. The CDR3 DNA reads as TGTGCCTGGGTCCCTGGGACAGGGGGCACTGAAGCTTTCTTT.

The chain has TRBV5-4 and TRBJ2-5; D not resolved. The CDR3 sequence is 13 residues long. Germline CDR1 and CDR2: SGHNT and YYREEE (reference sequence). The V end lost 2 bases, the J end lost 5 bases, and 10 bases lay between the germline ends. CDR3 sequence reads: CASSFGRSETQYF. CDR3 nucleotide sequence: TGTGCCAGCAGCTTTGGGCGTTCGGAGACCCAGTACTTC.

The chain links TRBV28 to TRBJ2-5, with 11 bases that match TRBD2. V trimming: 4 bases; J trimming: 4 bases; junction bases outside the gene matches: 5. Per the germline V gene, CDR1 is MDHEN and CDR2 is SYDVKM. The CDR3 contains 15 residues. The CDR3 bases are TGTGCCAGCAGTTATGGACTAGCGGGCCGAGAGACCCAGTACTTC. It encodes CASSYGLAGRETQYF.

This chain connects TRBV4-3 to TRBJ1-1, with unresolved D. The CDR3 covers 12 residues. The V gene lost 0 bases and the J gene lost 11 bases, with 10 bases spanning the gap. Germline V gene sequence: CDR1 LGHNA, CDR2 YSLEER. CDR3 region: CASSQERGRAFF. As DNA, the CDR3 is TGCGCCAGCAGCCAAGAGCGAGGGAGGGCTTTCTTT.

The gene calls are TRBV28 and TRBJ1-1; TRBD1 might be the D (5 bases). Germline V gives CDR1 MDHEN, CDR2 SYDVKM. Trimming cost V 6 bases and J 11 bases, with 22 bases left between them. The CDR3 is 14 residues long. DNA of the CDR3: TGTGCCAGCAGGAGACAGACAACTTCGTATGTTGCTTTCTTT. The encoded protein is CASRRQTTSYVAFF.

To note about this clone: Other DNA variants within this sample encode the same CDR3. The chain is built from TRBV5-1 and TRBJ1-3, with D unclear. This CDR3 is 15 amino acids long. V was clipped by 4 bases and J by 3 bases, with 14 bases between them. The germline V gene encodes CDR1 SGHRS and CDR2 YFSETQ. CDR3 DNA sequence: TGCGCCAGCAGCCTAGGATCGGGTCATGGAAACACCATATATTTT. This gives the protein CASSLGSGHGNTIYF.

J is TRBJ1-2 and V is TRBV4-1; perhaps TRBD1 as D (5 bases). Trimming shortened V by 0 bases and J by 8 bases, and 16 bases separated the two germline ends. This CDR3 region has 15 residues. Germline V gene data show CDR1 as MGHRA and CDR2 as YSYEKL. CDR3 DNA: TGCGCCAGCAGCCAAGATGGGGGGGAAGGAAGAGGCTACACCTTC. It translates to CASSQDGGEGRGYTF.

This clone was found a few times. This chain connects TRBV4-1 to TRBJ1-1; the D is unclear. This CDR3 comprises 14 residues. The ends were cut back, 1 base at V and 11 bases at J, with 17 bases in the middle. Germline CDR1 and CDR2: MGHRA and YSYEKL. Written as DNA, the CDR3 is TGCGCCAGCAGCCAAGTGTGGGATAATGGGGAGGCTTTCTTT. It specifies CASSQVWDNGEAFF.

The rearrangement uses TRBV19 and TRBJ1-3; no reliable D call. Trimming removed 3 bases from V and 0 bases from J, with 12 bases in between. Germline V lookup: CDR1 LNHDA, CDR2 SQIVND (reference sequence). The CDR3 consists of 16 residues. The CDR3 DNA reads as TGTGCCAGTAGTATCCCTCCAGTCCGCTCTGGAAACACCATATATTTT. This encodes CASSIPPVRSGNTIYF.

The chain combines TRBV7-9 with TRBJ2-4; TRBD1 matches 7 bases. Germline V gene lookup returns CDR1 SEHNR and CDR2 FQNEAQ (reference sequence). There are 16 residues in the CDR3. With V trimmed by 5 bases and J by 0 bases, 7 bases remained unmatched. CDR3 amino acids: CASSEGAGIAKNIQYF. The CDR3 DNA reads as TGTGCCAGCAGCGAGGGGGCAGGGATAGCCAAAAACATTCAGTACTTC.

The chain links TRBV7-3 to TRBJ1-1; TRBD1 is a possible D gene (5 bases). V was cut by 3 bases and J by 0 bases, with 8 bases left in between. The germline V gene has CDR1 SGHTA and CDR2 FQGTGA. This CDR3 comprises 14 residues. CDR3 sequence reads: CASSFQGMNTEAFF. CDR3 in DNA: TGTGCCAGCAGCTTCCAGGGTATGAACACTGAAGCTTTCTTT. Based on the CDR3 plus reference TRBV7-3 and TRBJ1-1, the full variable domain is GAGVSQTPSNKVTEKGKYVELRCDPISGHTALYWYRQSLGQGPEFLIYFQGTGAADDSGLPNDRFFAVRPEGSVSTLKIQRTERGDSAVYLCASSFQGMNTEAFFGQGTRLTVV.

The CDR3 nucleotides are TGTGCCAGTACCCCCCGGAGGGGCTCGGTCTATGGCTACACCTTC. This codes for CASTPRRGSVYGYTF. The gene calls are TRBV19 and TRBJ1-2, with D perhaps TRBD1 (5 bases). Germline V gives CDR1 LNHDA, CDR2 SQIVND (reference sequence). This CDR3 is 15 amino acids long. V shed 7 bases and J shed 4 bases, with 19 bases lying between them.

This chain uses TRBV2 with TRBJ1-2; TRBD1 might be the D (6 bases). In germline, CDR1 is SNHLY, CDR2 FYNNEI. The CDR3 runs 15 residues. Trimming took 7 bases from V and 8 from J, leaving 23 bases between them. The CDR3 DNA is TGTGCCAGCAAAAGGGGGGAGGGTTCCTACGAGGGCTACACCTTC. Translating it yields CASKRGEGSYEGYTF.

The V and J genes are TRBV6-5 and TRBJ1-2; D remains unclear. Trimming shortened V by 0 bases and J by 10 bases, and 9 bases separated the two germline ends. The germline V gene has CDR1 MNHEY and CDR2 SVGAGI. This CDR3 comprises 12 residues. The CDR3 region has the DNA TGTGCCAGCAGTTACTCAGCCGGAGTCTACACCTTC. This sequence encodes CASSYSAGVYTF.

V usage is TRBV19 and J usage is TRBJ1-5, with D possibly TRBD1 on 5 matching bases. V lost 7 bases to trimming and J lost 0 bases, with 16 bases between them. The germline gives CDR1 LNHDA, CDR2 SQIVND (reference sequence). The CDR3 totals 16 residues. CDR3 protein: CASKGPDRYSNQPQHF. The CDR3 DNA reads as TGTGCCAGTAAGGGGCCAGACAGATATAGCAATCAGCCCCAGCATTTT.

The chain carries TRBV28 and TRBJ1-2, with D tentatively TRBD1 (5 bases). The V end lost 6 bases, the J end lost 2 bases, and 13 bases lay between the germline ends. Germline CDR1 MDHEN, CDR2 SYDVKM. The length of the CDR3 is 14 residues. The CDR3 coding sequence is TGTGCCAGCAGCATCTACCAGGGCAACTATGGCTACACCTTC. Translating it yields CASSIYQGNYGYTF.

This sequence joins TRBV11-2 and TRBJ2-2; D may be TRBD2 (5 bases). CDR3 length equals 17 residues. Trimming removed 5 bases from V and 1 base from J, with 17 bases in between. CDR1 and CDR2 from the germline V gene are SGHAT and FQNNGV. CDR3 residues: CASSPHVAGLNTGELFF. In DNA, the CDR3 is TGTGCCAGCAGCCCTCATGTTGCGGGCCTGAACACCGGGGAGCTGTTTTTT.

The chain carries TRBV5-4 and TRBJ2-1; 11 bases map to TRBD2. Germline CDR1 SGHNT, CDR2 YYREEE (reference sequence). The CDR3 loop spans 15 amino acids. J was trimmed by 8 bases and V by 4 bases; bases with no gene match: 8. The CDR3 nucleotides read TGTGCCAGCAGCCCCTGGGTAGCGGGAGGGGATGAGCAGTTCTTC. Encoded protein: CASSPWVAGGDEQFF. Filled out from reference TRBV5-4 and TRBJ2-1, the complete variable domain reads ETGVTQSPTHLIKTRGQQVTLRCSSQSGHNTVSWYQQALGQGPQFIFQYYREEENGRGNFPPRFSGLQFPNYSSELNVNALELDDSALYLCASSPWVAGGDEQFFGPGTRLTVL.

The gene calls are TRBV19 and TRBJ2-7, with 8 positions matching TRBD2. The CDR3 sequence is 14 residues long. Germline assignment: CDR1 LNHDA and CDR2 SQIVND (reference sequence). J gave up 2 bases and V 5 bases, and 5 bases lay outside the gene matches. CDR3 sequence: CASSRGGLTYEQYF. CDR3 nucleotides: TGTGCCAGTAGTCGGGGGGGACTGACCTACGAGCAGTACTTC.

The V and J genes are TRBV4-3 and TRBJ2-1; TRBD2 matches 10 bases. The CDR3 totals 16 residues. The germline V gene has CDR1 LGHNA and CDR2 YSLEER. Losses at the gene ends were 2 bases for V and 4 bases for J; bases not matched to a gene: 5. CDR3 loop: CASSQSSGGQYNEQFF. The CDR3 DNA is TGCGCCAGCAGCCAAAGTAGCGGGGGGCAATACAATGAGCAGTTCTTC.

This clone is a singleton in its sample. V gene TRBV10-3 combines with J gene TRBJ2-2; a possible D gene is TRBD1 (5 bases). V lost 0 bases and J lost 6, with 5 bases in between. The CDR3 spans 13 residues. Germline V gives CDR1 ENHRY, CDR2 SYGVKD. The CDR3 sequence is CAISESGAGELFF. In DNA, the CDR3 is TGTGCCATCAGTGAGTCAGGGGCCGGGGAGCTGTTTTTT.

The CDR3 DNA is TGTGCCAGCAGATCTGTGACTAGCGGGGGGTTTACAGATACGCAGTATTTT. Translating it yields CASRSVTSGGFTDTQYF. The chain links TRBV27 to TRBJ2-3; the match to TRBD2 covers 13 bases. Germline V gene data show CDR1 as MNHEY and CDR2 as SMNVEV (reference sequence). The length of the CDR3 is 17 residues. Trimming took 6 bases from V and 3 from J; bases not matched to a gene: 9.

This chain joins TRBV4-3 and TRBJ2-3; 8 nucleotides agree with TRBD2. Germline V lookup: CDR1 LGHNA, CDR2 YSLEER. V shed 0 bases and J 7 bases; nucleotides not matched to a gene: 6. The CDR3 extends over 15 amino acids. In nucleotides, the CDR3 is TGCGCCAGCAGCCAAGACGCGGGGGGCGCATATACGCAGTATTTT. Translated: CASSQDAGGAYTQYF.

This clone has a handful of counts. The chain links TRBV9 to TRBJ2-7; 8 positions agree with TRBD1. Germline CDR1 reads SGDLS; CDR2 reads YYNGEE. This CDR3 is 14 amino acids long. The trim removed 4 bases at V and 1 base at J, leaving 4 bases unmatched. CDR3 DNA sequence: TGTGCCAGCAGCTTTGGGACAGGATCCTACGAGCAGTACTTC. This translates into CASSFGTGSYEQYF.

V and J are TRBV5-1 and TRBJ2-3, with D possibly being TRBD2 (7 bases). The CDR3 extends over 18 amino acids. V shed 0 bases and J shed 0 bases, with 17 bases lying between them. The germline CDR1 and CDR2 sequences are SGHRS and YFSETQ. As DNA, the CDR3 is TGCGCCAGCAGCTTGGAAGAGGGGGGGATCGCTAGCACAGATACGCAGTATTTT. Translating it yields CASSLEEGGIASTDTQYF.

The genes are TRBV7-9 and TRBJ2-3; TRBD2 aligns across 7 bases. The CDR3 is made up of 14 amino acids. The V gene end was trimmed by 3 bases and the J gene end by 14 bases; junction bases not matched to a gene: 14. Germline CDR1 SEHNR, CDR2 FQNEAQ (reference sequence). The CDR3 region is CASSLGMSGATGYF. For the CDR3, the DNA is TGTGCCAGCAGCTTGGGAATGAGCGGGGCCACCGGGTATTTT.

J is TRBJ1-3 and V is TRBV19; D is ambiguous. Germline CDR1 LNHDA, CDR2 SQIVND (reference sequence). V lost 2 bases to trimming and J lost 0 bases, with 8 bases between them. CDR3 length: 15 residues. CDR3 bases: TGTGCCAGTAGTATACCAGGATTCTCTGGAAACACCATATATTTT. Translated, it gives CASSIPGFSGNTIYF. Complete variable domain (other parts from reference TRBV19 and TRBJ1-3): DGGITQSPKYLFRKEGQNVTLSCEQNLNHDAMYWYRQDPGQGLRLIYYSQIVNDFQKGDIAEGYSVSREKKESFPLTVTSAQKNPTAFYLCASSIPGFSGNTIYFGEGSWLTVV.